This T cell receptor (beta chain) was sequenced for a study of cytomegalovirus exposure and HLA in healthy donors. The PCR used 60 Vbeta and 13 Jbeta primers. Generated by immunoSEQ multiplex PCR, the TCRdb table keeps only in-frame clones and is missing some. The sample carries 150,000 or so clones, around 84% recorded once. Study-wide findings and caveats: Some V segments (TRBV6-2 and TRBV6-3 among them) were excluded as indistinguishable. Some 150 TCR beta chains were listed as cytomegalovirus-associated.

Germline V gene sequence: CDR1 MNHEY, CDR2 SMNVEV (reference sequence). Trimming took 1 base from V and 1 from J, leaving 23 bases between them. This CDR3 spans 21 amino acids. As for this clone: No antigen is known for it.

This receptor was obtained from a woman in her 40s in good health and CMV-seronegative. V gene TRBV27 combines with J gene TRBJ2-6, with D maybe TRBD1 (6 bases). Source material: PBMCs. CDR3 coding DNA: TGTGCCAGCAGTTTATTGGGGGTTGGGGGCCCGCTAAATTCTGGGGCCAACGTCCTGACTTTC. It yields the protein CASSLLGVGGPLNSGANVLTF.